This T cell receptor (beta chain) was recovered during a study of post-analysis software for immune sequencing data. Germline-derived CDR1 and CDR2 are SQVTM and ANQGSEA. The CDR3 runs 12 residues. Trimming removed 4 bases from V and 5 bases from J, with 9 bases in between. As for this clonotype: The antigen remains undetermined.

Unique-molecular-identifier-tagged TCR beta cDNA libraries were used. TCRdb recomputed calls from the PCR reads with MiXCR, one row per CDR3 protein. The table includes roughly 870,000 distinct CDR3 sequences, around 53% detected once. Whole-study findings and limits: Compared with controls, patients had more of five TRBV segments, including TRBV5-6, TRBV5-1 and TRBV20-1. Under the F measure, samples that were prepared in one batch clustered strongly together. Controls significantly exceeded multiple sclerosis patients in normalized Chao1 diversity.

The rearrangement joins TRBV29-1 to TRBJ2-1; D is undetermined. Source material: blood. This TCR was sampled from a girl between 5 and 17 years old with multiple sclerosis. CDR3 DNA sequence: TGCAGCGTTGTACGGGTGGACAATGAGCAGTTCTTC. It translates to CSVVRVDNEQFF.